This T cell receptor beta chain was profiled in a study of blood T cells in healthy people across ages. Primers used in a second PCR of roughly 7 to 12 cycles were a sample-barcoded 5' primer and a J-beta primer mix. Every cDNA was tagged by a template-switch adaptor with 12 random nucleotides. Every sample gave at least 2.5 million paired-end reads containing CDR3. Via MiXCR, TCRdb re-called the 5' RACE reads, giving one row per CDR3 protein. The table shows 800,000 to 950,000 distinct CDR3 sequences, with 29% occurring only once. V lost 7 bases, J lost 5 bases, and 18 bases lay in between. Germline CDR1 KGHSH, CDR2 LQKENI. The CDR3 has 15 residues. The sample holds one count of this clonotype. Its antigen is currently unknown. Study observations and caveats: A strong correlation was seen between TCR beta diversity and naive T cell percentage.

These data are also associated with another study on T cells of mothers and their children. That work adds: Donation involved a few healthy Caucasian mothers and the six children that they had.

This chain links TRBV18 with TRBJ2-1, with a weak D call TRBD2 (5 bases). The material sequenced was blood. The clonotype comes from a woman aged 40-49 years in good health. CDR3 nucleotide sequence: TGTGCCAGCTTGCCCACTGCACCGGGGAACAATGAGCAGTTCTTC. Amino acid sequence: CASLPTAPGNNEQFF.